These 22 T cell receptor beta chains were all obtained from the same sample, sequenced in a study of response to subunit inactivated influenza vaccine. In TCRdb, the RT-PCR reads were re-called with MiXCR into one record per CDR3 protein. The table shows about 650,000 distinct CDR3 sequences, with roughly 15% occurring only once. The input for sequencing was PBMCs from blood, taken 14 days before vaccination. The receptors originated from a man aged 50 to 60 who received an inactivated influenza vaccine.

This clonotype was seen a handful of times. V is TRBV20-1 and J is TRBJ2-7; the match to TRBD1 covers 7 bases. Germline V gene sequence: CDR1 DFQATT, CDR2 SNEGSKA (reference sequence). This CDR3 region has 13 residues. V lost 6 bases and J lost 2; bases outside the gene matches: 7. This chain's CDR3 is CSAFPTGTYEQYF. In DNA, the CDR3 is TGCAGTGCGTTCCCGACAGGGACCTACGAGCAGTACTTC.

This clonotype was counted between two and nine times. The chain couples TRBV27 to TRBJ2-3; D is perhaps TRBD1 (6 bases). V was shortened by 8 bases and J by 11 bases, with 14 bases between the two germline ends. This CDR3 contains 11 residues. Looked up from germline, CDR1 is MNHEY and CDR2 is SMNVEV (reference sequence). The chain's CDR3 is CASSGASGQYF. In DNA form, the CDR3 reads TGTGCCAGCTCAGGGGCCTCGGGGCAGTATTTT.

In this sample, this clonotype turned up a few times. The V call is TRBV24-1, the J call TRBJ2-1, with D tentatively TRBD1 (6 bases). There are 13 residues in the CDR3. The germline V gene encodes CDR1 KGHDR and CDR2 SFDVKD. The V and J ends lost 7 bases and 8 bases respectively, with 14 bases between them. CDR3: CATRQGWSHEQFF. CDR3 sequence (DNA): TGTGCCACCAGGCAGGGGTGGTCTCATGAGCAGTTCTTC.

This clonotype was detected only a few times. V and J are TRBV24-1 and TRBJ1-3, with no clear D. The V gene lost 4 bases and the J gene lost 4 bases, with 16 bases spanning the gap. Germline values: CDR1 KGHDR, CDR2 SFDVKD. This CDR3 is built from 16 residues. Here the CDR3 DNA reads TGTGCCACCAGTGACCCTGACCGCGAACCCGGAAACACCATATATTTT. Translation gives CATSDPDREPGNTIYF.

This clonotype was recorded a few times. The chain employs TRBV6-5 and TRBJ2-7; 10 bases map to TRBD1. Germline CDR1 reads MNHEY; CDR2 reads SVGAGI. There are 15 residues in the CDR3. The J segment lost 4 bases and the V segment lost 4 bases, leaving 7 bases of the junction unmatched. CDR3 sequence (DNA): TGTGCCAGCAGTTTCACGACAGGGGGCTTGTACGAGCAGTACTTC. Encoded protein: CASSFTTGGLYEQYF.

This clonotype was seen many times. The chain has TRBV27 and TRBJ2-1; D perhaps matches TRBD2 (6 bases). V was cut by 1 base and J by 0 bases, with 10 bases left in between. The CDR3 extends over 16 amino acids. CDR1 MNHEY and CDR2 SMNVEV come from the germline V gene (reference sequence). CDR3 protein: CASSLLVGGSYNEQFF. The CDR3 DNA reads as TGTGCCAGCAGTTTATTGGTGGGGGGCTCCTACAATGAGCAGTTCTTC.

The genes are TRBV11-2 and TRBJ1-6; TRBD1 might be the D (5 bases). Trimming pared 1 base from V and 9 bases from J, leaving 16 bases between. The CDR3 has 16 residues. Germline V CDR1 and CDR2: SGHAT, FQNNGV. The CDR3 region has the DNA TGTGCCAGCAGCTTAGCGCCTTTGGCAGGGTTTTCACCCCTCCACTTT. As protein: CASSLAPLAGFSPLHF. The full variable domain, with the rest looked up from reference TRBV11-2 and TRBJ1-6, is EAGVAQSPRYKIIEKRQSVAFWCNPISGHATLYWYQQILGQGPKLLIQFQNNGVVDDSQLPKDRFSAERLKGVDSTLKIQPAKLEDSAVYLCASSLAPLAGFSPLHFGNGTRLTVT.

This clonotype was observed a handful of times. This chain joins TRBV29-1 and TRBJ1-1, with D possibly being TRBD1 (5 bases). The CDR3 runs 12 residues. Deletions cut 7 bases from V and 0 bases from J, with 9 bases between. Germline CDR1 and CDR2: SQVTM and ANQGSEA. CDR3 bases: TGCAGCGCAACGACAGTGAACACTGAAGCTTTCTTT. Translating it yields CSATTVNTEAFF.

CDR3 residues: CSANTGMNTEAFF. The CDR3 coding sequence is TGCAGTGCGAATACAGGGATGAACACTGAAGCTTTCTTT. This rearrangement joins TRBV20-1 to TRBJ1-1; tentative D call: TRBD1 (6 bases). This CDR3 has 13 residues. V gave up 6 bases and J gave up 0 bases, with 11 bases separating them. Germline CDR1 reads DFQATT; CDR2 reads SNEGSKA (reference sequence).

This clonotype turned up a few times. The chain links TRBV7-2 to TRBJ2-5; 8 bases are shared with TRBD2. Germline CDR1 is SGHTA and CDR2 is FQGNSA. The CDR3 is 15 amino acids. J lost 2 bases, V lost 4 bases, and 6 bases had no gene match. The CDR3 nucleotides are TGTGCCAGCAGCTGGCTCGGGGGGGAACAAGAGACCCAGTACTTC. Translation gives CASSWLGGEQETQYF.

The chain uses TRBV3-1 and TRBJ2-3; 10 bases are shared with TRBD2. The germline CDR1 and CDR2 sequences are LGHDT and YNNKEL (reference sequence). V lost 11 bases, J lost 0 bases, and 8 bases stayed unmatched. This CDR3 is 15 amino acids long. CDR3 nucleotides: TGTGCCTCCACCCCGGGACTAGCGAGCACAGATACGCAGTATTTT. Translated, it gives CASTPGLASTDTQYF.

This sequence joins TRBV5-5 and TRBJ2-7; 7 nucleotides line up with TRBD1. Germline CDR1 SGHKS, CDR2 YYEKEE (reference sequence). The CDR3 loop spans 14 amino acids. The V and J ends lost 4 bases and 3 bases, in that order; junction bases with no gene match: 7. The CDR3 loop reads CASSEPGTDYEQYF. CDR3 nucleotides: TGTGCCAGCAGCGAACCCGGGACAGACTACGAGCAGTACTTC. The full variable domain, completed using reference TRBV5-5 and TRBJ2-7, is DAGVTQSPTHLIKTRGQQVTLRCSPISGHKSVSWYQQVLGQGPQFIFQYYEKEERGRGNFPDRFSARQFPNYSSELNVNALLLGDSALYLCASSEPGTDYEQYFGPGTRLTVT.

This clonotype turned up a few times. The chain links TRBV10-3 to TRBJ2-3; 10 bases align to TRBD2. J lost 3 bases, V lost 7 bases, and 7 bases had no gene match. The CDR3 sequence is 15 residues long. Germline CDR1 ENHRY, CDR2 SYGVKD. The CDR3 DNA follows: TGTGCCATCACTACAGCGGGAGGGACTACAGATACGCAGTATTTT. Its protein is CAITTAGGTTDTQYF.

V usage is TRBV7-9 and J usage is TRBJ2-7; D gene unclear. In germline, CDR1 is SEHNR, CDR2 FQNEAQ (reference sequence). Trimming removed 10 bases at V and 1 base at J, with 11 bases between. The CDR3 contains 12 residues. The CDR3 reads CAIGRYSYEQYF. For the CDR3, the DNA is TGTGCCATCGGACGTTATTCCTACGAGCAGTACTTC.

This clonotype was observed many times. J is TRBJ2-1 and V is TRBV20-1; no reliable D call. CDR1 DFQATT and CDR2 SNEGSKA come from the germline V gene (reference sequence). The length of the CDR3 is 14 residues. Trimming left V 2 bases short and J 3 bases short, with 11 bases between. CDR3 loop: CSARMQASYNEQFF. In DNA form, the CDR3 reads TGCAGTGCTAGAATGCAGGCTAGCTACAATGAGCAGTTCTTC.

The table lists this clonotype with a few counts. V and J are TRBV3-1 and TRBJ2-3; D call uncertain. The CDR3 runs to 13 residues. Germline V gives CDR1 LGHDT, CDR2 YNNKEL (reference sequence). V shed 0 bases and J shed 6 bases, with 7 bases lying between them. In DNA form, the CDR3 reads TGTGCCAGCAGCCAAGAGAGGTTGGATACGCAGTATTTT. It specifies CASSQERLDTQYF.

DNA for the CDR3: TGCGCCAGCAGCCGAGGCGGGGTCGGGGAGACCCAGTACTTC. This sequence encodes CASSRGGVGETQYF. The rearrangement joins TRBV5-1 to TRBJ2-5; possible D gene TRBD2, 6 bases. This CDR3 spans 14 amino acids. From germline, CDR1 is SGHRS and CDR2 YFSETQ. V was shortened by 4 bases and J by 5 bases, with 15 bases between the two germline ends.

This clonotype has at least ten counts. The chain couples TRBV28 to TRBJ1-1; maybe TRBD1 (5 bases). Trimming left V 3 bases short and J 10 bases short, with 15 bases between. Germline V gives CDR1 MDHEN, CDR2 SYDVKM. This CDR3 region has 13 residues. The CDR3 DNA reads TGTGCCAGCAGTTTTGACCTGACAGTGAGAGCTTTCTTT. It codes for CASSFDLTVRAFF.

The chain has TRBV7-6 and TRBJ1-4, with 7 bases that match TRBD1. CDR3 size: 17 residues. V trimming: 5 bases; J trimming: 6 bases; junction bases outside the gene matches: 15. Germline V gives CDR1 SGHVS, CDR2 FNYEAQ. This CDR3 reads CASSHRLSGQRDEKLFF. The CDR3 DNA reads TGTGCCAGCAGCCACCGTCTTTCGGGACAGCGGGATGAAAAACTGTTTTTT.

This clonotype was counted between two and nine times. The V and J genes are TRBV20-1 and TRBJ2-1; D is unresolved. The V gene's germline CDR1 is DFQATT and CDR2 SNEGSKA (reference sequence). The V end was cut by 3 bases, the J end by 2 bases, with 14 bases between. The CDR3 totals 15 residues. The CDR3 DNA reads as TGCAGTGCTAGTCGTTCAGAACTAACCTACAATGAGCAGTTCTTC. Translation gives CSASRSELTYNEQFF.

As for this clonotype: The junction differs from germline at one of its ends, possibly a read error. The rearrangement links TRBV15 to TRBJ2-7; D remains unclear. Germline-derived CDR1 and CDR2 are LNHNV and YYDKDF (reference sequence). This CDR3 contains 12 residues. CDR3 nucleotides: TGTGCCACCAGCAGGGCCTCCTCCGAGCAGTACTTC. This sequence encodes CATSRASSEQYF.

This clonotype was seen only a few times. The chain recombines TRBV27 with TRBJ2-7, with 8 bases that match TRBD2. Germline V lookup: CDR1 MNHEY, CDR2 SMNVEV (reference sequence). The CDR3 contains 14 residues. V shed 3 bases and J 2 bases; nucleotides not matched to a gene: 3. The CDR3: CASSFTSGTYEQYF. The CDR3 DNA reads TGTGCCAGCAGTTTTACTAGCGGAACCTACGAGCAGTACTTC.